One sample yielded the 4 T cell receptor beta chains listed below, sequenced in a study of cytomegalovirus exposure and HLA in healthy donors. Only in-frame clones appear in the TCRdb table, and some are missing; sequencing was by immunoSEQ multiplex PCR. The sample gives some 130,000 clones, 70% to 85% of which show up once; roughly 30% is in the top ten. Sequencing input: PBMCs. The receptors here all came from a man between 25 and 39 years old in good health and CMV-seropositive.

The CDR3 loop is CASSPAGLGSTYNEQFF. CDR3 DNA sequence: TGTGCCAGCAGCCCCGCCGGTTTGGGGAGTACCTACAATGAGCAGTTCTTC. This chain joins TRBV5-6 and TRBJ2-1; possibly TRBD2 for D (5 bases). V shed 4 bases and J shed 2 bases, with 19 bases lying between them. CDR1 and CDR2 from the germline V gene are SGHDT and YYEEEE. The CDR3 sequence is 17 residues long.

The chain carries TRBV7-2 and TRBJ1-2; unclear D gene. There are 14 residues in the CDR3. From germline, CDR1 is SGHTA and CDR2 FQGNSA. The V end lost 5 bases, the J end lost 8 bases, and 18 bases lay between the germline ends. The CDR3 bases are TGTGCCAGCAGCCCCCACCCTGGCCTCGGGGGCTACACCTTC. This gives the protein CASSPHPGLGGYTF.

The V call is TRBV9, the J call TRBJ2-1; the match to TRBD1 covers 11 bases. The CDR3 is made up of 15 amino acids. J gave up 9 bases and V 3 bases, and 8 bases lay outside the gene matches. Germline V gene lookup returns CDR1 SGDLS and CDR2 YYNGEE. The CDR3 DNA sequence: TGTGCCAGCAGCGAAGGACAGGGGGCTTATCTTGAGCAGTTCTTC. Amino acids: CASSEGQGAYLEQFF.

The rearrangement links TRBV29-1 to TRBJ1-3; D is undetermined. The CDR3 sequence is 13 residues long. Germline values: CDR1 SQVTM, CDR2 ANQGSEA. Trimming removed 4 bases at V and 0 bases at J, with 7 bases between. CDR3 in amino acids: CSVGSNSGNTIYF. The DNA for the CDR3 is TGCAGCGTTGGAAGCAACTCTGGAAACACCATATATTTT.